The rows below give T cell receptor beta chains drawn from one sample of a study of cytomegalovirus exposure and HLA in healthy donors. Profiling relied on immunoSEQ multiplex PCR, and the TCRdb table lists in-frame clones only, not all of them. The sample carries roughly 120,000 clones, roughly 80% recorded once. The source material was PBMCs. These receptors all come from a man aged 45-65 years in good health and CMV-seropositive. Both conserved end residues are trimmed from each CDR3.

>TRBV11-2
ASSLGQGRNTGELF
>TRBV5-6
ASSLPGQNPLYEQY
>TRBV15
ATSRDLGTGLEQY
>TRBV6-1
ASSSNGGAQNIQY
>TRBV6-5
ASRPTGGSHEQY
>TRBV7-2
ASSFPQYNEQF
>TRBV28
ASSFLGQPQH
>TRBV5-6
ASSLVGSGGDTEAF
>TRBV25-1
ASSDPPDRGQY
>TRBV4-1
ASSQEEIPTNEKLF
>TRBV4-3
ASSQDLADTQY
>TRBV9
ASAGHYGYT
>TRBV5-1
ASSVSREGDEQY
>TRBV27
ASKLQATSYEQY
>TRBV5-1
ASSLATSGVATDTQY
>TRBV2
ASSGQGGVADTQY
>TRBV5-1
ASSLDRPYEQY
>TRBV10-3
AISEIRGEQY
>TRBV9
ASTTGGANTGELF
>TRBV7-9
ASSLEGTALNTEAF
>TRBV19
ATRPGESLAGELF
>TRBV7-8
ASSPQGSSYGYT
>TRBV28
ASSSGRGKDYGYT
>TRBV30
AGLGTGNTGYT
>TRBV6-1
ASSLDRGNYGYT
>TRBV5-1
ASSLSGRAYNEQF
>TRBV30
ASTRGSGANVLT
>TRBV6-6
ASSYSSTGNGYGYT
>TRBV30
AWTALGQGINYGYT
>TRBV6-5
ASSYSDRGLAEAF
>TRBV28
ASSLDRGYEQY
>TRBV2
ASSGRAGGNQPQH
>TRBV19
ASSTGTREETQY
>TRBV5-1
ASSQGQGTEAF
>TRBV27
ASSTPGVGNTIY
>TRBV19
ASSTGANTEAF
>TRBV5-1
ASSLAQTSGAPEVQY